This passage covers 28 T cell receptor beta chains from one sample sequenced in a study of blood T cell repertoires in COVID-19. The method was immunoSEQ multiplex PCR; TCRdb's version includes in-frame clones alone and lacks a portion of them. There are nearly 200,000 clones in the sample; about four fifths occur only once, and 7.5% lies in the top ten. The sequenced sample was PBMCs or T cells enriched from blood (not recorded which). These receptor sequences come from a man aged 35 to 55 who had recovered from COVID-19.

This clone showed up just once. The rearrangement links TRBV11-2 to TRBJ2-2; D might be TRBD1 (6 bases). Trimming left V 6 bases short and J 4 bases short, with 15 bases between. The CDR3 runs 15 residues. Per the germline V gene, CDR1 is SGHAT and CDR2 is FQNNGV. CDR3 nucleotide sequence: TGTGCCAGCAGTCCCCAGGGGCGAGGCACCGGGGAGCTGTTTTTT. As protein: CASSPQGRGTGELFF.

The gene calls are TRBV5-1 and TRBJ2-7, with 8 bases matching TRBD1. Unmatched junction bases numbered 8, after V lost 6 bases and J lost 3 bases. This CDR3 has 14 residues. CDR1 and CDR2 (germline): SGHRS, YFSETQ. For the CDR3, the DNA is TGCGCCAGCACCACCGGGACAGGTGGCTACGAGCAGTACTTC. Translated: CASTTGTGGYEQYF.

CDR3 coding DNA: TGCGCCAGCAGCCAAGTAGGCGCAGCTAGCCTGGGTTACTCTGGAAACACCATATATTTT. Translating gives CASSQVGAASLGYSGNTIYF. This chain uses TRBV4-1 with TRBJ1-3, with no clear D. The CDR3 sequence is 20 residues long. Germline V gene data show CDR1 as MGHRA and CDR2 as YSYEKL. V lost 1 base to trimming and J lost 0 bases, with 22 bases between them.

The gene calls are TRBV18 and TRBJ2-4; D call uncertain. Germline V CDR1 and CDR2: KGHSH, LQKENI. CDR3 size: 14 residues. The V end lost 2 bases, the J end lost 3 bases, and 8 bases lay between the germline ends. The CDR3 DNA reads as TGTGCCAGCTCACCAGGCCAACGCAAAAACATTCAGTACTTC. This encodes CASSPGQRKNIQYF.

The rearrangement uses TRBV3-1 (or the pseudogene TRBV3-2) and TRBJ2-3; TRBD2 matches at 13 bases. This CDR3 spans 18 amino acids. The V segment lost 7 bases and the J segment 0 bases; nucleotides outside the gene matches: 10. Germline V lookup: CDR1 LGHDT, CDR2 YNNKEL (reference sequence). The chain's CDR3 is CASKERLAGGTSTDTQYF. The CDR3 nucleotides are TGTGCCAGCAAAGAAAGACTAGCGGGGGGCACTAGCACAGATACGCAGTATTTT.

The chain recombines TRBV19 with TRBJ1-1; no clear D. CDR3 size: 13 residues. Trimming took off 4 bases at V and 8 bases at J, with 14 bases between the two ends. Germline V gene sequence: CDR1 LNHDA, CDR2 SQIVND (reference sequence). CDR3 region: CASSRSLNEEAFF. CDR3 bases: TGTGCCAGTAGTAGGAGTCTCAACGAAGAAGCTTTCTTT.

This clone was seen a few times. This CDR3 is CASSSGTGFNYEQYF. CDR3 DNA sequence: TGTGCCAGCAGCTCCGGGACAGGTTTCAACTACGAGCAGTACTTC. This chain links TRBV5-4 with TRBJ2-7, with 8 bases that match TRBD1. V lost 3 bases and J lost 3; bases outside the gene matches: 8. This CDR3 has 15 residues. Germline V CDR1 and CDR2: SGHNT, YYREEE (reference sequence).

The J gene is TRBJ2-2, the V gene TRBV6-2 or TRBV6-3; TRBD2 aligns across 7 bases. The J segment lost 1 base and the V segment lost 5 bases, leaving 7 bases of the junction unmatched. Germline values: CDR1 MNHEY, CDR2 SVGEGT. CDR3 length: 16 amino acids. This CDR3 reads CASSRSRGENTGELFF. The CDR3 DNA reads as TGTGCCAGCAGTCGCTCTCGGGGGGAGAACACCGGGGAGCTGTTTTTT.

The chain links TRBV19 to TRBJ2-2; 10 bases map to TRBD1. Germline V gene lookup returns CDR1 LNHDA and CDR2 SQIVND (reference sequence). There are 14 residues in the CDR3. Trimming cost V 8 bases and J 5 bases; bases outside gene matches: 5. Written as DNA, the CDR3 is TGTGCCAGTTTTCCGGGACAGGGGACCGGGGAGCTGTTTTTT. Protein: CASFPGQGTGELFF.

The V call is TRBV5-1, the J call TRBJ2-5; D might be TRBD1 (6 bases). Germline lookup yields CDR1 SGHRS and CDR2 YFSETQ. V lost 0 bases and J lost 6, with 12 bases in between. There are 14 residues in the CDR3. CDR3 region: CASSLGGGLKTQYF. The DNA for the CDR3 is TGCGCCAGCAGCTTGGGAGGGGGTTTAAAGACCCAGTACTTC. The full variable domain, its missing parts supplied by reference TRBV5-1 and TRBJ2-5, is KAGVTQTPRYLIKTRGQQVTLSCSPISGHRSVSWYQQTPGQGLQFLFEYFSETQRNKGNFPGRFSGRQFSNSRSEMNVSTLELGDSALYLCASSLGGGLKTQYFGPGTRLLVL.

On this clone itself: Other DNA sequences within the sample encode an identical CDR3. This chain links TRBV5-1 with TRBJ1-1; D remains unclear. CDR1 SGHRS and CDR2 YFSETQ come from the germline V gene. CDR3 length equals 14 residues. Trimming removed 0 bases from V and 4 bases from J, with 10 bases in between. Here the CDR3 DNA reads TGCGCCAGCAGCTTGGGAGGAATGGGCACTGAAGCTTTCTTT. This translates into CASSLGGMGTEAFF.

This chain joins TRBV6-1 and TRBJ2-1, with a possible D match to TRBD2 (7 bases). This CDR3 has 17 residues. Germline-derived CDR1 and CDR2 are MNHNS and SASEGT. The V end was cut by 2 bases, the J end by 9 bases, with 23 bases between. Here the CDR3 DNA reads TGTGCCAGCAGTGAATTGAGGTTTCGAGGGGGGGCCGCTGAGCAGTTCTTC. It yields the protein CASSELRFRGGAAEQFF.

This clone was detected only a few times. The gene calls are TRBV9 and TRBJ2-1, with D possibly matching TRBD2 (5 bases). This CDR3 is 15 amino acids long. Trimming shortened V by 0 bases and J by 3 bases, and 10 bases separated the two germline ends. Germline V gives CDR1 SGDLS, CDR2 YYNGEE. The CDR3 loop reads CASSVGFSDYNEQFF. The CDR3 DNA reads TGTGCCAGCAGCGTAGGCTTTAGCGACTACAATGAGCAGTTCTTC.

The sample holds a few counts of this clone. This chain links TRBV5-1 with TRBJ2-7; 9 bases fit TRBD1. Per the germline V gene, CDR1 is SGHRS and CDR2 is YFSETQ. The CDR3 length is 14 residues. Trimming at V came to 4 bases and at J to 5 bases, leaving 7 bases not matched to a gene. The CDR3 DNA is TGCGCCAGCAGCCCGAGGACAGGGGACAACGAGCAGTACTTC. Residues: CASSPRTGDNEQYF.

The chain links TRBV27 to TRBJ1-1; a possible D gene is TRBD1 (6 bases). The germline gives CDR1 MNHEY, CDR2 SMNVEV (reference sequence). This CDR3 comprises 15 residues. V dropped 5 bases and J dropped 2 bases, with 15 bases sitting between them. This CDR3 is CASSPHTGTNTEAFF. As DNA, the CDR3 is TGTGCCAGCAGTCCTCATACAGGGACCAACACTGAAGCTTTCTTT.

The J gene is TRBJ1-6, the V gene TRBV14; D might be TRBD1 (5 bases). The V end was cut by 1 base, the J end by 6 bases, with 10 bases between. CDR3 length equals 15 residues. The germline V gene has CDR1 SGHDN and CDR2 FVKESK. The CDR3, as DNA: TGTGCCAGCAGCCAAGGGGGGGGACTTAATTCACCCCTCCACTTT. Its translation is CASSQGGGLNSPLHF.

J is TRBJ1-2 and V is TRBV9; 7 bases match TRBD1. CDR3 length: 16 residues. V lost 4 bases, J lost 5 bases, and 14 bases stayed unmatched. Per the germline V gene, CDR1 is SGDLS and CDR2 is YYNGEE. The CDR3 DNA reads TGTGCCAGCAGCCTAGGGGACAGCACGTATCTTTATGGCTACACCTTC. Amino acids: CASSLGDSTYLYGYTF.

The J gene is TRBJ2-7, the V gene TRBV7-2, with 8 bases that match TRBD2. CDR1 is SGHTA and CDR2 is FQGNSA in the germline V gene. J lost 2 bases, V lost 5 bases, and 11 bases had no gene match. The CDR3 covers 16 residues. The CDR3 nucleotides read TGTGCCAGCAGCAGCGCCGCGGGACTAGTTACCTACGAGCAGTACTTC. Its translation is CASSSAAGLVTYEQYF. Combining the CDR3 with reference TRBV7-2 and TRBJ2-7 gives the whole variable domain GAGVSQSPSNKVTEKGKDVELRCDPISGHTALYWYRQSLGQGLEFLIYFQGNSAPDKSGLPSDRFSAERTGGSVSTLTIQRTQQEDSAVYLCASSSAAGLVTYEQYFGPGTRLTVT.

V and J are TRBV3-1 (or the pseudogene TRBV3-2) and TRBJ1-2; 8 bases map to TRBD1. The CDR3 length is 17 residues. The V gene's germline CDR1 is LGHDT and CDR2 YNNKEL (reference sequence). V was pared by 0 bases and J by 8 bases, with 14 bases of the junction left unmatched. The CDR3 sequence is CASSQEWGHRDRSGYTF. In DNA, the CDR3 is TGTGCCAGCAGCCAAGAGTGGGGACACCGGGACAGGTCCGGCTACACCTTC.

This clone was detected only a few times. The J gene is TRBJ2-7, the V gene TRBV7-9; TRBD1 might be the D (5 bases). There are 13 residues in the CDR3. V was cut by 3 bases and J by 2 bases, with 8 bases left in between. Looked up from germline, CDR1 is SEHNR and CDR2 is FQNEAQ (reference sequence). The CDR3 spells CASSFGAPYEQYF. CDR3 DNA sequence: TGTGCCAGCAGCTTTGGGGCTCCCTACGAGCAGTACTTC.

The table lists this clone with a count of one. The chain employs TRBV29-1 and TRBJ1-2; D gene uncertain. This CDR3 has 11 amino acids. With 3 bases removed from V and 6 bases from J, the gap between germline ends came to 8 bases. Per the germline V gene, CDR1 is SQVTM and CDR2 is ANQGSEA. Written as DNA, the CDR3 is TGCAGCGTTGATATAACGGATGGCTACACCTTC. Translation gives CSVDITDGYTF.

V gene TRBV4-1 combines with J gene TRBJ1-5, with D possibly matching TRBD1 (6 bases). Trimming stripped 1 base from V and 7 bases from J, with 14 bases between. CDR1 and CDR2 from the germline V gene are MGHRA and YSYEKL. The CDR3 consists of 15 residues. For the CDR3, the DNA is TGCGCCAGCAGCCAAGTCAGGGGCTCGGTACAGCCCCAGCATTTT. As protein: CASSQVRGSVQPQHF.

The chain recombines TRBV19 with TRBJ2-4; D call uncertain. Trimming took off 0 bases at V and 0 bases at J, with 9 bases between the two ends. This CDR3 has 16 residues. The germline V gene encodes CDR1 LNHDA and CDR2 SQIVND (reference sequence). CDR3 sequence (DNA): TGTGCCAGTAGTATAGACACACCCCTAGCCAAAAACATTCAGTACTTC. Amino acids: CASSIDTPLAKNIQYF.

The CDR3: CASSFRTARDTQYF. As DNA, the CDR3 is TGTGCCAGCAGCTTTCGGACAGCTAGGGATACGCAGTATTTT. This chain connects TRBV7-2 to TRBJ2-3, with D possibly being TRBD1 (6 bases). Germline V CDR1 and CDR2: SGHTA, FQGNSA. This CDR3 contains 14 residues. Deletions cut 3 bases from V and 6 bases from J, with 13 bases between.

Concerning this clone itself: The sample holds other DNA sequences that translate to the same CDR3. V is TRBV19 and J is TRBJ1-1; D is possibly TRBD1 (5 bases). Germline assignment: CDR1 LNHDA and CDR2 SQIVND (reference sequence). The CDR3 spans 13 residues. Trimming left V 5 bases short and J 1 base short, with 8 bases between. The CDR3 DNA reads as TGTGCCAGTAGTGGTAGGGGGAACACTGAAGCTTTCTTT. This gives the protein CASSGRGNTEAFF.

CDR3 protein: CASSWARNTEAFF. The CDR3 DNA is TGTGCCAGCAGTTGGGCCAGGAACACTGAAGCTTTCTTT. The J gene is TRBJ1-1, the V gene TRBV6-6; D uncertain. Germline CDR1 and CDR2: MNHNY and SVGAGI (reference sequence). V was shortened by 4 bases and J by 1 base, with 7 bases between the two germline ends. The CDR3 totals 13 residues.

The chain employs TRBV3-1 (or the pseudogene TRBV3-2) and TRBJ2-7; 7 bases match TRBD2. This CDR3 spans 20 amino acids. J lost 3 bases, V lost 1 base, and 21 bases had no gene match. CDR1 is LGHDT, CDR2 YNNKEL, per germline (reference sequence). DNA for the CDR3: TGTGCCAGCAGCCAAGGGGGAGCAGTTCGACTAGCCCCCGCCTACTACGAGCAGTACTTC. This translates into CASSQGGAVRLAPAYYEQYF.

The chain employs TRBV14 and TRBJ1-2; TRBD1 agrees at 7 bases. The germline V gene has CDR1 SGHDN and CDR2 FVKESK. J lost 8 bases, V lost 4 bases, and 4 bases had no gene match. The CDR3 has 12 amino acids. The chain's CDR3 is CASSLGTAGYTF. The DNA for the CDR3 is TGTGCCAGCAGCCTTGGGACAGCCGGCTACACCTTC.